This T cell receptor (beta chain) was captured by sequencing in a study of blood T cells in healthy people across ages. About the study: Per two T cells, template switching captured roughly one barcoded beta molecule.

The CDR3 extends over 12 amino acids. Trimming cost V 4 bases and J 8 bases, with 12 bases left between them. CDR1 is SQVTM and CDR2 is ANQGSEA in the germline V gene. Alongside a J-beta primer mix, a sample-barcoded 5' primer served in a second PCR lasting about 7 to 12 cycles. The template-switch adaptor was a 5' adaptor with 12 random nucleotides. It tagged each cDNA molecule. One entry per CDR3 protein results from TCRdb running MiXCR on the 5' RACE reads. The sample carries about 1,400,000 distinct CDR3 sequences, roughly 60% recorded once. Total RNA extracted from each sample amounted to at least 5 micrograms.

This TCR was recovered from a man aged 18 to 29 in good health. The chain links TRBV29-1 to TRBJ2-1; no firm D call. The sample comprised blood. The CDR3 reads CSVALIGDEQFF. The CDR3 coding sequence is TGCAGCGTTGCACTTATTGGGGATGAGCAGTTCTTC.